This passage covers 18 T cell receptor beta chains from one sample sequenced in a study of OX40 agonist ivuxolimab in advanced cancers. Clones were read by immunoSEQ multiplex PCR, and TCRdb kept only the in-frame ones, dropping some. Here the sample spans almost 35,000 clones, 80% to 85% being singletons. The specimen was CD4+ or CD8+ T cells sorted from blood, collected in a trial of the OX40 agonist ivuxolimab. These receptors were collected from an adult with an advanced solid tumor such as melanoma, head and neck, liver or kidney cancer.

The chain has TRBV9 and TRBJ2-1; D is ambiguous. This CDR3 is 14 amino acids long. Germline assignment: CDR1 SGDLS and CDR2 YYNGEE. With 0 bases removed from V and 1 base from J, the gap between germline ends came to 5 bases. The CDR3 is CASSVVESYNEQFF. The CDR3 DNA follows: TGTGCCAGCAGCGTAGTTGAGTCCTACAATGAGCAGTTCTTC.

This clone was seen a handful of times. V and J are TRBV5-1 and TRBJ1-4, with 9 bases lining up with TRBD1. The length of the CDR3 is 17 residues. Trimming cost V 0 bases and J 8 bases; bases outside gene matches: 11. Germline values: CDR1 SGHRS, CDR2 YFSETQ. The CDR3 DNA reads as TGCGCCAGCAGCTTGGATGGGACAGGGACTCGGACCGAAAAACTGTTTTTT. Translated, it gives CASSLDGTGTRTEKLFF.

This rearrangement joins TRBV4-1 to TRBJ1-2, with TRBD1 as a possible D gene (5 bases). This CDR3 region has 13 residues. Germline V gives CDR1 MGHRA, CDR2 YSYEKL. The V end was cut by 0 bases, the J end by 6 bases, with 8 bases between. DNA for the CDR3: TGCGCCAGCAGCCAAGACAGGGAGGATGGCTACACCTTC. It translates to CASSQDREDGYTF.

This rearrangement joins TRBV5-8 to TRBJ1-2; D ambiguous. The CDR3 runs 12 residues. From germline, CDR1 is SGHTS and CDR2 YDEGEE. Trimming shortened V by 2 bases and J by 2 bases, and 4 bases separated the two germline ends. This CDR3 reads CASSFSNYGYTF. The CDR3 DNA is TGTGCCAGCAGCTTCTCCAACTATGGCTACACCTTC.

V usage is TRBV5-1 and J usage is TRBJ2-2; D uncertain. V was trimmed by 0 bases and J by 0 bases, leaving 9 bases between them. This CDR3 has 16 amino acids. Germline values: CDR1 SGHRS, CDR2 YFSETQ. The DNA for the CDR3 is TGCGCCAGCAGCTTGGCCGGGCAGGCGAACACCGGGGAGCTGTTTTTT. Translating it yields CASSLAGQANTGELFF.

V gene TRBV4-3 combines with J gene TRBJ2-2, with 10 bases identical to TRBD2. Germline values: CDR1 LGHNA, CDR2 YSLEER. V was pared by 0 bases and J by 5 bases, with 12 bases of the junction left unmatched. This CDR3 has 19 residues. For the CDR3, the DNA is TGCGCCAGCAGCCAAGATTCTAGCGGGAGTTGGGTTGGGACCGGGGAGCTGTTTTTT. This sequence encodes CASSQDSSGSWVGTGELFF.

This chain uses TRBV27 with TRBJ2-7; weak D call: TRBD1 (5 bases). The CDR3 sequence is 15 residues long. The V and J ends lost 6 bases and 2 bases respectively, with 17 bases between them. Germline V CDR1 and CDR2: MNHEY, SMNVEV (reference sequence). CDR3 in DNA: TGTGCCAGCAGCAAGGACATATCGAAAACCTACGAGCAGTACTTC. Translated, it gives CASSKDISKTYEQYF.

The chain has TRBV2 and TRBJ1-5; D ambiguous. V dropped 1 base and J dropped 4 bases, with 11 bases sitting between them. The CDR3 is made up of 15 amino acids. From germline, CDR1 is SNHLY and CDR2 FYNNEI. The CDR3 is CASSEGFAGNQPQHF. CDR3 sequence (DNA): TGTGCCAGCAGTGAAGGTTTCGCGGGGAATCAGCCCCAGCATTTT.

V usage is TRBV19 and J usage is TRBJ2-2; TRBD1 agrees at 8 bases. Trimming removed 9 bases from V and 3 bases from J; junction bases left unmatched: 9. Germline CDR1 reads LNHDA; CDR2 reads SQIVND (reference sequence). The CDR3 sequence is 15 residues long. CDR3 sequence reads: CASNPTGAYTGELFF. The CDR3, as DNA: TGTGCCAGCAACCCGACAGGGGCCTACACCGGGGAGCTGTTTTTT.

The chain recombines TRBV11-2 with TRBJ2-1, with D tentatively TRBD1 or TRBD2 (6 bases each). CDR1 and CDR2 (germline): SGHAT, FQNNGV. This CDR3 is 15 amino acids long. Trimming left V 5 bases short and J 7 bases short, with 18 bases between. The CDR3, as DNA: TGTGCCAGCAGCCGGCTAGGGGGGCTGGGAAATGAGCAGTTCTTC. This encodes CASSRLGGLGNEQFF.

A note on this clone: Different DNA sequences within this sample yield the same CDR3. The chain combines TRBV4-3 with TRBJ2-1; no firm D call. This CDR3 has 13 residues. Germline V gives CDR1 LGHNA, CDR2 YSLEER. V was pared by 0 bases and J by 5 bases, with 5 bases between. The CDR3 DNA is TGCGCCAGCAGCCAAGAACCCAACAATGAGCAGTTCTTC. Translation gives CASSQEPNNEQFF.

This sequence joins TRBV7-6 and TRBJ2-2; weak D call: TRBD2 (6 bases). The CDR3 is made up of 14 amino acids. Trimming left V 5 bases short and J 3 bases short, with 10 bases between. CDR1 is SGHVS and CDR2 is FNYEAQ in the germline V gene. The CDR3: CASSVDYYTGELFF. Written as DNA, the CDR3 is TGTGCCAGCAGCGTGGACTACTACACCGGGGAGCTGTTTTTT.

The chain is built from TRBV25-1 and TRBJ2-5; D is perhaps TRBD1 (6 bases). The germline V gene has CDR1 MGHDK and CDR2 SYGVNS. CDR3 size: 14 residues. The V end was cut by 4 bases, the J end by 5 bases, with 14 bases between. CDR3 in DNA: TGTGCCAGCAGTGCGTCCGGGACACTCGAGACCCAGTACTTC. It yields the protein CASSASGTLETQYF.

The chain links TRBV19 to TRBJ1-4; the D is unclear. The germline gives CDR1 LNHDA, CDR2 SQIVND (reference sequence). The CDR3 contains 14 residues. Trimming pared 6 bases from V and 5 bases from J, leaving 13 bases between. CDR3: CASSLDAVNEKLFF. The DNA for the CDR3 is TGTGCCAGTAGCCTCGACGCCGTGAATGAAAAACTGTTTTTT.

This chain uses TRBV28 with TRBJ2-6; 8 bases map to TRBD1. The CDR3 contains 15 residues. V dropped 3 bases and J dropped 7; count of bases not matched to a gene: 5. CDR1 is MDHEN, CDR2 SYDVKM, per germline. The CDR3, as DNA: TGTGCCAGCAGTTTTCACGGACAGGGTGCCAACGTCCTGACTTTC. This gives the protein CASSFHGQGANVLTF.

The chain is built from TRBV2 and TRBJ1-2; a possible D gene is TRBD1 (6 bases). Germline V CDR1 and CDR2: SNHLY, FYNNEI. The CDR3 length is 13 residues. V was pared by 9 bases and J by 1 base, with 12 bases between. The CDR3 loop is CASEWTVNYGYTF. As DNA, the CDR3 is TGTGCCAGTGAGTGGACAGTTAACTATGGCTACACCTTC.

This chain connects TRBV2 to TRBJ2-1, with TRBD2 identical over 10 bases. Germline CDR1 reads SNHLY; CDR2 reads FYNNEI. The CDR3 covers 13 residues. Trimming removed 6 bases from V and 12 bases from J; junction bases left unmatched: 8. The CDR3, as DNA: TGTGCCAGCAGAGACCTAGCGGGGGCGTTGCAGTTCTTC. Translated: CASRDLAGALQFF. Based on the CDR3 plus reference TRBV2 and TRBJ2-1, the full variable domain is EPEVTQTPSHQVTQMGQEVILRCVPISNHLYFYWYRQILGQKVEFLVSFYNNEISEKSEIFDDQFSVERPDGSNFTLKIRSTKLEDSAMYFCASRDLAGALQFFGPGTRLTVL.

V is TRBV11-3 and J is TRBJ2-5; D gene unclear. The germline V gene encodes CDR1 SGHNT and CDR2 YENEEA. Between the trimmed V and J ends, which lost 2 bases and 1 base, there was a span of 5 bases. The CDR3 is made up of 13 amino acids. CDR3 nucleotides: TGTGCCAGCAGCTTAAGGGCCCAAGAGACCCAGTACTTC. This translates into CASSLRAQETQYF.